This TCR beta chain was identified in a study of T-cell memory formation after mild COVID-19. The study, taken as a whole, reports: Mainly CM and EM harbored the contracting CD4+ clones; mainly EMRA harbored the CD8+ ones.

Unmatched junction bases numbered 3, after V lost 2 bases and J lost 7 bases. The CDR3 length is 14 residues. CDR1 SGDLS and CDR2 YYNGEE come from the germline V gene. From 5'RACE with constant-segment primers came TCR alpha and TCR beta cDNA libraries that carried sample barcodes and UMIs. One entry per CDR3 protein results from TCRdb running MiXCR on the 5' RACE reads. Of 100,000 to 150,000 distinct CDR3 sequences in the sample, approximately 15% are singletons; the top ten hold roughly 5.3%. Turning to this clonotype: The antigen is undetermined.

The source is a man aged 18 to 35 who had mild COVID-19 (a few samples of this study predate the infection). Cell type and time point are not known. V is TRBV9 and J is TRBJ2-1; the match to TRBD2 covers 10 bases. Material: PBMCs or a T cell subset sorted from them (not recorded which). For the CDR3, the DNA is TGTGCCAGCAGCGTGGGACTAGCGTGGAATGAGCAGTTCTTC. Its translation is CASSVGLAWNEQFF.